This T cell receptor (beta chain) is from a study of T cells after yellow fever vaccination. Study at large: The authors prepared low-cell-number fractions using SMART-Seq v4 Ultra Low Input.

In making TCR cDNA, 5'RACE template switching added a universal primer site and UMIs to it. TCRdb independently ran MiXCR on the 5' RACE reads; one entry per CDR3 protein. Of approximately 180,000 distinct CDR3 sequences listed, approximately 6.2% are singletons. Many counts were recorded for this clonotype. The TCR sequence derives from a man aged 18 to 29 who received the YFV17D yellow fever vaccine. The sequenced sample was CD4+ T cells sorted from PBMCs, obtained on the day of the first yellow fever vaccination.

As DNA, the CDR3 is TGCGCCAGCAGCCAAGAGGGACTAGCAGGGGCGACCCAGTACTTC. This gives the protein CASSQEGLAGATQYF. The genes are TRBV4-3 and TRBJ2-5; 9 bases are shared with TRBD2. CDR1 and CDR2 from the germline V gene are LGHNA and YSLEER. CDR3 length equals 15 residues. Trimming cost V 0 bases and J 7 bases; bases outside gene matches: 6.